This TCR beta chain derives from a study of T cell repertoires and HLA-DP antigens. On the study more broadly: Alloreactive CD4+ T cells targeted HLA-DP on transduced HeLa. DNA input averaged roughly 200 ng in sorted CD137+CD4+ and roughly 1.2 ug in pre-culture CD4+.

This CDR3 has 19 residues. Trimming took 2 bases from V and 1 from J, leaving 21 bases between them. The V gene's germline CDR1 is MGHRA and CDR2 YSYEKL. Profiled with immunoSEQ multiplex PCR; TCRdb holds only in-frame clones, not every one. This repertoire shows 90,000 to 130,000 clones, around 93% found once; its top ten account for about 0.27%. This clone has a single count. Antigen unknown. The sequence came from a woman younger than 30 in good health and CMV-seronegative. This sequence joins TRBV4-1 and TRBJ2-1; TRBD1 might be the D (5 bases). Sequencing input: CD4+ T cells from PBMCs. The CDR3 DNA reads TGCGCCAGCAGCCAAATGGGAACAGGCCTCTCTCGTTCCTACAATGAGCAGTTCTTC. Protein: CASSQMGTGLSRSYNEQFF.